This TCR beta chain was captured by sequencing in a study of T cell repertoires in cytomegalovirus infection (dated by TCRdb to between 2018 and 2020). Background for the entire study: Donor HLA type was relevant to the analysis, as public TCR beta signatures indicated carriage of CMV infection together with the matching HLA type. The paper's findings and limits, for the study overall: Cumulative frequency of public TCR beta family members discriminated carriers of CMV infection plus the relevant HLA type in this cohort and an independent roughly 320-donor cohort. In the ex vivo response, HLA-C-restricted CMV-specific TCR beta clonotypes were dominant, and in two of eight donors the single most frequent clonotype came from this HLA-C-restricted group.

To note about this clonotype: Its binding antigen is unknown. Per-base qualities were not stored, and no clone one base away is much larger.

The cysteine opens and the phenylalanine closes a CDR3 of 16 amino acids. Only the CDR3 region is kept as DNA, spanning 48 bases read in frame from base 1. The germline V end is reduced by 6 bases and the J end by 5 bases; junction bases left unmatched: 6. The germline V gene (reference sequence) yields LGHDT for CDR1 and YNNKEL for CDR2. This sample was sequenced with an Illumina HiSeq 1500. Clones were called with MiXCR by TCRdb after fastp trimmed the public reads at Q25, and only in-frame beta chains were retained. Merged by CDR3 protein, the rows form single entries marked with the most common genes and DNA. This sample has about 320,000 distinct CDR3 sequences in its table, and more than 8% of those were observed once. The top ten clones comprise 3.5% to 4.5% of the sample.

The sequenced sample consisted of PBMCs. The rearranged chain carries TRBV3-1 and TRBJ2-2; 13 central nucleotides agree with TRBD2. The TCR sequence derives from a human donor in good health (CMV status not recorded). Some clones in this sample may be carry-over from other donors' samples. The nucleotide sequence reads as follows: TGTGCCAGCAGACGGCGGACTAGCGGGGGTACCGGGGAGCTGTTTTTT. The encoded protein is CASRRRTSGGTGELFF.